One sample yielded the 17 T cell receptor beta chains listed below, sequenced in a study of shared clonotypes between healthy human individuals. Sequencing used immunoSEQ multiplex PCR; TCRdb keeps in-frame clones, though not all of them. The table lists under 850,000 clones, 72% of them singletons. The sequencing sample was made of memory CD4+ T cells sorted from blood. Documented subset: CD45RA-negative fraction. All receptors come from a woman aged 25 to 39 in good health.

The chain is built from TRBV30 and TRBJ2-7, with D perhaps TRBD1 (6 bases). The CDR3 extends over 14 amino acids. Germline CDR1 and CDR2: GTSNPN and SVGIG (reference sequence). The V end was cut by 1 base, the J end by 9 bases, with 19 bases between. CDR3 amino acids: CAWSDPGDISAQYF. The CDR3 DNA reads TGTGCCTGGAGTGACCCCGGGGACATTAGTGCGCAGTACTTC. Complete variable domain (other parts from reference TRBV30 and TRBJ2-7): SQTIHQWPATLVQPVGSPLSLECTVEGTSNPNLYWYRQAAGRGLQLLFYSVGIGQISSEVPQNLSASRPQDRQFILSSKKLLLSDSGFYLCAWSDPGDISAQYFGPGTRLTVT.

This chain links TRBV7-8 with TRBJ2-1, with D uncertain. This CDR3 has 13 amino acids. Trimming stripped 1 base from V and 8 bases from J, with 9 bases between. CDR1 SGHVS and CDR2 FQNEAQ come from the germline V gene. CDR3 amino acids: CASSLGRVHEQFF. In nucleotides, the CDR3 is TGTGCCAGCAGCTTAGGAAGGGTGCATGAGCAGTTCTTC.

This clone was observed a single time. Other DNA sequences from this sample encode an identical CDR3 as well. The gene calls are TRBV28 and TRBJ2-7, with no clear D. Germline loops: CDR1 MDHEN, CDR2 SYDVKM. CDR3 length: 14 amino acids. Trimming pared 3 bases from V and 4 bases from J, leaving 13 bases between. This CDR3 reads CASSLEGSPYEQYF. The CDR3 DNA follows: TGTGCCAGCAGTTTGGAAGGCAGCCCGTACGAGCAGTACTTC.

The rearrangement uses TRBV2 and TRBJ1-1; no definite D call. Germline V CDR1 and CDR2: SNHLY, FYNNEI. The V and J ends lost 4 bases and 2 bases respectively, with 17 bases between them. The CDR3 loop spans 16 amino acids. As DNA, the CDR3 is TGTGCCAGCAGTGCACAGCTGCTTGCGACAAACACTGAAGCTTTCTTT. Its translation: CASSAQLLATNTEAFF.

The gene calls are TRBV7-9 and TRBJ2-7; 11 bases are shared with TRBD2. Germline V gene sequence: CDR1 SEHNR, CDR2 FQNEAQ (reference sequence). Trimming at V came to 3 bases and at J to 9 bases, leaving 16 bases not matched to a gene. CDR3 length equals 17 residues. For the CDR3, the DNA is TGTGCCAGCAGCTTCACGGGTAGGGGACTAGCGGATCTCGGGCAGTACTTC. It encodes CASSFTGRGLADLGQYF.

The chain is built from TRBV7-2 and TRBJ2-7; TRBD2 aligns across 12 bases. The germline V gene encodes CDR1 SGHTA and CDR2 FQGNSA. The CDR3 loop spans 15 amino acids. The junction had 2 bases not matched to a gene; V was cut back by 3 bases and J by 2 bases. DNA of the CDR3: TGTGCCAGCAGCTTGGGACTAGCGGGTCCCTACGAGCAGTACTTC. This encodes CASSLGLAGPYEQYF.

The genes are TRBV23-1 and TRBJ1-5; 10 bases match TRBD1. TRBV23-1 is an ORF for which the function is uncertain. The V and J ends lost 0 bases and 5 bases, in that order; junction bases with no gene match: 19. The CDR3 sequence is 21 residues long. The CDR3 bases are TGCGCCAGCAGTCAATCGAATCGGGACAGGGGTTTGTTGGAACCTTATCAGCCCCAGCATTTT. As protein: CASSQSNRDRGLLEPYQPQHF.

The chain has TRBV7-2 and TRBJ1-4; D remains unclear. The germline gives CDR1 SGHTA, CDR2 FQGNSA. The germline V and J ends were trimmed by 5 bases and 5 bases, with 12 bases remaining between them. The CDR3 contains 14 residues. The chain's CDR3 is CASSLSRSNEKLFF. The CDR3 DNA follows: TGTGCCAGCAGCCTCTCCAGGTCGAATGAAAAACTGTTTTTT.

The chain has TRBV7-7 and TRBJ1-1; TRBD1 might be the D (6 bases). Germline V gives CDR1 SSHAT, CDR2 FNYEAQ (reference sequence). V was shortened by 5 bases and J by 2 bases, with 9 bases between the two germline ends. The CDR3 sequence is 13 residues long. In DNA form, the CDR3 reads TGTGCCAGCAGCCTCAGGGGTAACACTGAAGCTTTCTTT. Its translation: CASSLRGNTEAFF.

This rearrangement joins TRBV7-2 to TRBJ2-5; either TRBD1 or TRBD2 may fit D (5 bases each). Per the germline V gene, CDR1 is SGHTA and CDR2 is FQGNSA. CDR3 size: 14 residues. V was shortened by 5 bases and J by 1 base, with 11 bases between the two germline ends. The CDR3 reads CASSLGRIQETQYF. In nucleotides, the CDR3 is TGTGCCAGCAGCCTGGGACGGATCCAAGAGACCCAGTACTTC.

There are a few counts of this clone. The chain links TRBV5-6 to TRBJ2-7, with 7 bases aligning to TRBD1. This CDR3 has 15 residues. Germline assignment: CDR1 SGHDT and CDR2 YYEEEE. The junction had 6 bases not matched to a gene; V was cut back by 0 bases and J by 3 bases. CDR3 amino acids: CASSLVAGGNYEQYF. The CDR3, as DNA: TGTGCCAGCAGCTTGGTAGCAGGGGGAAACTACGAGCAGTACTTC.

The rearrangement joins TRBV4-1 to TRBJ2-7, with 8 bases matching TRBD2. With 6 bases clipped from V and 4 bases from J, the junction kept 11 bases outside the gene matches. The CDR3 has 15 residues. Germline CDR1 and CDR2: MGHRA and YSYEKL. The chain's CDR3 is CASSRPGTRFYEQYF. The CDR3 DNA is TGCGCCAGCAGTCGTCCCGGGACTAGATTTTACGAGCAGTACTTC.

V gene TRBV5-1 combines with J gene TRBJ2-1; possibly TRBD1 for D (6 bases). V dropped 1 base and J dropped 3 bases, with 14 bases sitting between them. Per germline, CDR1 SGHRS and CDR2 YFSETQ. The CDR3 runs 16 residues. CDR3 in DNA: TGCGCCAGCAGCTTGAGGGTCGGGACAAGCTACAATGAGCAGTTCTTC. It yields the protein CASSLRVGTSYNEQFF.

The V and J genes are TRBV27 and TRBJ2-2; D uncertain. CDR1 and CDR2 (germline): MNHEY, SMNVEV (reference sequence). V was cut by 4 bases and J by 6 bases, with 9 bases left in between. This CDR3 region has 13 residues. The CDR3 is CASSSKMSGELFF. CDR3 DNA sequence: TGTGCCAGCAGTTCAAAAATGTCCGGGGAGCTGTTTTTT.

The chain carries TRBV11-2 and TRBJ2-5; D possibly corresponds to TRBD2 (6 bases). The CDR3 is 17 amino acids. The V gene's germline CDR1 is SGHAT and CDR2 FQNNGV. Trimming stripped 1 base from V and 5 bases from J, with 20 bases between. The DNA of the CDR3 is TGTGCCAGCAGCTTAGGAGCCGGCGGGATAGTCGGGGAGACCCAGTACTTC. Amino acid sequence: CASSLGAGGIVGETQYF. The variable domain in full, with the rest retrieved from reference TRBV11-2 and TRBJ2-5, is EAGVAQSPRYKIIEKRQSVAFWCNPISGHATLYWYQQILGQGPKLLIQFQNNGVVDDSQLPKDRFSAERLKGVDSTLKIQPAKLEDSAVYLCASSLGAGGIVGETQYFGPGTRLLVL.

In this sample, this clone turned up once. This chain links TRBV6-6 with TRBJ1-5; D unclear. The CDR3 consists of 13 residues. Looked up from germline, CDR1 is MNHNY and CDR2 is SVGAGI (reference sequence). V was shortened by 2 bases and J by 5 bases, with 7 bases between the two germline ends. Written as DNA, the CDR3 is TGTGCCAGCAGTTACGCGGAATATCAGCCCCAGCATTTT. As protein: CASSYAEYQPQHF.

V gene TRBV7-3 combines with J gene TRBJ2-1, with D hard to call. The V end lost 4 bases, the J end lost 8 bases, and 15 bases lay between the germline ends. The CDR3 has 14 amino acids. Germline V lookup: CDR1 SGHTA, CDR2 FQGTGA. CDR3 loop: CASSSQSRSHEQFF. CDR3 bases: TGTGCCAGCAGCTCACAATCTAGGAGCCATGAGCAGTTCTTC.